The rows below give T cell receptor beta chains drawn from one sample of a study of T cells after yellow fever vaccination. One entry per CDR3 protein, called by TCRdb with MiXCR from the 5' RACE reads. The sample has 200,000 to 300,000 distinct CDR3 sequences; roughly 6.2% are singletons. Sequences were derived from CD4+ T cells sorted from PBMCs, sampled on the day of the yellow fever booster vaccination. These receptors originate from a man aged 25-45 years who received the YFV17D yellow fever vaccine. CDR3s leave out the opening cysteine and the closing phenylalanine or tryptophan. The D gene is left open where the match is weak. Only part of the rows carry a size: once, few, many, or a class if the clone is expanded.

j_gene | d_gene | v_gene | abundance | len | CDR3aa
TRBJ2-4 | TRBD2 | TRBV20-1 | - | 13 | SARSSGVAKNIQY
TRBJ1-2 | TRBD1 | TRBV5-1 | - | 14 | ASSTEQGAELYGYT
TRBJ2-5 | - | TRBV5-4 | - | 11 | ASSKDRAETQY
TRBJ1-1 | TRBD1 | TRBV5-1 | - | 14 | ASSLGGTVGITEAF
TRBJ1-1 | - | TRBV5-1 | few | 11 | ATTQDLNTEAF
TRBJ2-7 | - | TRBV7-2 | - | 12 | ASSRTTSWYEQY
TRBJ2-1 | - | TRBV7-2 | - | 11 | ASSLISQNEQF
TRBJ2-3 | - | TRBV12-3/TRBV12-4 | many | 12 | ASSPTARTDTQY
TRBJ1-1 | TRBD1 | TRBV7-2 | - | 15 | ASTTSSLRGGKTEAF
TRBJ2-5 | TRBD2 | TRBV5-1 | few | 13 | ASSPLAGEGETQY
TRBJ1-1 | TRBD1 | TRBV5-1 | few | 13 | ASRGGQGIHTEAF
TRBJ2-7 | - | TRBV7-2 | many | 12 | ASSLGPSAPQQY
TRBJ2-1 | TRBD2 | TRBV10-3 | many | 14 | AISEGSGDIYNEQF
TRBJ2-1 | - | TRBV11-2 | - | 13 | ASSHDWGAYNEQF
TRBJ1-1 | TRBD1 | TRBV12-3/TRBV12-4 | few | 14 | ASSLNQGQGDTEAF
TRBJ2-7 | - | TRBV20-1 | few | 12 | SARDVRDSYEQY
TRBJ1-5 | - | TRBV3-1 | - | 11 | ASSQDDHSAQH
TRBJ2-7 | - | TRBV11-2 | few | 11 | ASSLKAGFEQY
TRBJ1-1 | - | TRBV7-9 | - | 10 | ASSLMVTEAF
TRBJ1-2 | - | TRBV15 | few | 11 | ATSSRQVYGYT
TRBJ1-2 | TRBD1 | TRBV12-3/TRBV12-4 | many | 10 | AKDRDDYGYT